Presented here are 19 T cell receptor beta chains from one specimen sequenced in a study of tumor-infiltrating lymphocytes in primary liver carcinoma. TCR beta cDNA was reverse-transcribed from approximately 0.45 ug of total RNA. The reaction used a constant-region primer and ProtoScript II reverse transcriptase. Investigators got TCR beta libraries out of three nested multiplex PCR rounds, done with slightly modified ARM-PCR. The two initial PCR rounds, nine to eleven cycles each, used TRBV1-TRBV30 forward and C-beta reverse primers. TCRdb reanalysed the multiplex PCR reads using MiXCR and keeps one entry per CDR3 protein. Of 84,000 or so distinct CDR3 sequences in the sample, over 60% are singletons; the top ten hold around 19%. The tissue used was unsorted bulk material of roughly 17-34 mg. RNA and DNA were co-extracted from it with the AllPrep DNA/RNA mini kit. The source material was liver tumor tissue from sampling region 1. As for subset: tumor region T1, superior pole. The receptors here all came from a man in his forties with primary liver carcinoma and hepatitis B virus infection.

With regard to this clonotype: A much larger clone differs from this one at a single base, so this may be a read error. The V call is TRBV10-3, the J call TRBJ2-1, with 9 bases identical to TRBD1. This CDR3 comprises 19 residues. The germline V gene encodes CDR1 ENHRY and CDR2 SYGVKD. CDR3 amino acids: CAISRRFHPGQGLYNEQLF. The CDR3 bases are TGTGCCATCAGCCGAAGATTTCATCCGGGACAGGGATTATACAATGAGCAGTTATTC.

To note about this clonotype: One end of the junction is discordant with germline, which a read error may explain. The J gene is TRBJ2-7, the V gene TRBV11-2; 9 nucleotides agree with TRBD1. The length of the CDR3 is 15 residues. Germline V lookup: CDR1 SGHAT, CDR2 FQNNGV. The DNA of the CDR3 is TGTGGCAGCAGCGCCCCGGACAGGGGTTTCTACGAGCAGCACTTC. It translates to CGSSAPDRGFYEQHF.

The chain couples TRBV6-1 to TRBJ2-5, with TRBD2 matching 11 bases. Trimming took 10 bases from V and 1 from J; bases not matched to a gene: 11. CDR1 and CDR2 from the germline V gene are MNHNS and SASEGT. There are 16 residues in the CDR3. The CDR3 loop reads CANGDLAGGTQETQYF. In nucleotides, the CDR3 is TGTGCCAACGGTGACTTAGCGGGAGGGACCCAAGAGACCCAGTACTTC.

The table lists this clonotype with many counts. The chain links TRBV2 to TRBJ2-2, with a possible D match to TRBD2 (10 bases). The CDR3 is 16 residues long. V was clipped by 3 bases and J by 7 bases, with 18 bases between them. Germline loops: CDR1 SNHLY, CDR2 FYNNEI. CDR3 nucleotides: TGTGCCAGCAGTGACTCACTAGCGGGACAGGGCGGGGAGCTGTTTTTT. This gives the protein CASSDSLAGQGGELFF.

Comment on this clonotype: A junction boundary mismatches the germline segment, possibly from a read error. This chain links TRBV10-3 with TRBJ1-1, with TRBD1 as a possible D gene (6 bases). The CDR3 is made up of 14 amino acids. Germline V gene lookup returns CDR1 ENHRY and CDR2 SYGVKD. The chain's CDR3 is CATRSTGGGPEALF. Here the CDR3 DNA reads TGTGCCACGCGATCGACAGGAGGCGGACCTGAAGCTCTCTTT.

Of note for this clonotype: This may come from a read error, since a much larger clone is one base off. The chain couples TRBV28 to TRBJ1-1, with no clear D. Looked up from germline, CDR1 is MDHEN and CDR2 is SYDVKM. This CDR3 has 12 amino acids. CDR3 in DNA: TGTACCAGCAGTTCCCCCCCCAAAAAAGCTTTCTTT. It translates to CTSSSPPKKAFF.

Notes on this clonotype: It is likely a read error, because the conserved phenylalanine at the end of the CDR3 is missing. The V and J genes are TRBV11-2 and TRBJ2-2; D may be TRBD1 (5 bases). Germline-derived CDR1 and CDR2 are SGHAT and FQNNGV. The CDR3 is 17 residues long. The CDR3 nucleotides read TGTGCCAGCAGCTTTGATCGGGTCAGGGTCGGCACCGAGGAGCTGTTTCTT. Translation gives CASSFDRVRVGTEELFL.

Worth noting for this clonotype: Here the CDR3 omits its conserved ending phenylalanine or tryptophan, so a read error is the likely source. J is TRBJ2-7 and V is TRBV6-1; tentatively, D is TRBD1 or TRBD2 (6 bases each). The ends were cut back, 11 bases at V and 6 bases at J, with 26 bases in the middle. Germline V gene data show CDR1 as MNHNS and CDR2 as SASEGT. The CDR3 extends over 15 amino acids. The CDR3 nucleotides read TGTGCCGGCACACCTCGAAGGGGGGCGATACTCGAGCAGTACCTC. This translates into CAGTPRRGAILEQYL.

As regards this clonotype: A read error may explain this, as a much larger clone is one base away. This chain uses TRBV28 with TRBJ2-7; 14 bases align to TRBD2. The CDR3 is 15 amino acids. Germline loops: CDR1 MDHEN, CDR2 SYDVKM. V shed 5 bases and J 6 bases; nucleotides not matched to a gene: 6. The CDR3: CASSPWTSGRREQYF. DNA of the CDR3: TGTGCCAGCAGTCCCTGGACTAGCGGGAGGCGCGAGCAGTACTTC.

The chain joins TRBV12-3 or TRBV12-4 to TRBJ1-4; no reliable D call. Trimming left V 7 bases short and J 7 bases short, with 16 bases between. There are 14 residues in the CDR3. Here the CDR3 DNA reads TGTGCCAGCATCGCCGGTCTTGGCTGTGAAAAACTGTTTTTT. It encodes CASIAGLGCEKLFF.

V and J are TRBV11-2 and TRBJ1-1, with D uncertain. Deletions cut 5 bases from V and 14 bases from J, with 24 bases between. The length of the CDR3 is 14 residues. Looked up from germline, CDR1 is SGHAT and CDR2 is FQNNGV. The CDR3 protein is CASSTASSVTETFF. DNA of the CDR3: TGTGCCAGCAGCACAGCCAGTTCCGTAACTGAAACCTTCTTT.

The rearrangement uses TRBV6-5 and TRBJ2-3; possibly TRBD2 for D (6 bases). V lost 2 bases to trimming and J lost 8 bases, with 20 bases between them. The germline CDR1 and CDR2 sequences are MNHEY and SVGAGI. This CDR3 comprises 16 residues. The CDR3 DNA reads TGTGCCAGCAGTTACAAAAGACACGGGGGTCCAGGTACGCAGTATTTT. It codes for CASSYKRHGGPGTQYF.

Concerning this clonotype itself: This may arise from a read error, as a much more abundant clone is one base away. The V and J genes are TRBV24-1 and TRBJ2-2, with D possibly called TRBD1 or TRBD2 (5 bases each). Germline V CDR1 and CDR2: KGHDR, SFDVKD. This CDR3 has 12 residues. For the CDR3, the DNA is TGTGCCATCAGTGACATGGGGGAGGAGCTGTTTTTT. As protein: CAISDMGEELFF.

The rearrangement links TRBV4-2 to TRBJ2-7, with 10 bases identical to TRBD2. Per the germline V gene, CDR1 is LGHNA and CDR2 is YNFKEQ. CDR3 size: 17 residues. The J segment lost 12 bases and the V segment lost 10 bases, leaving 27 bases of the junction unmatched. The CDR3 here is CATTGLAGVYKSYEWYF. The CDR3 coding sequence is TGTGCCACTACTGGGCTAGCGGGAGTTTATAAGTCCTACGAGTGGTACTTC.

A note on this clonotype: An end of the junction differs from the germline gene, which may be a read error. V gene TRBV6-5 combines with J gene TRBJ1-1; a possible D gene is TRBD1 (5 bases). The CDR3 contains 18 residues. In germline, CDR1 is MNHEY, CDR2 SVGAGI. The CDR3 reads CANTPHRLGKGLNTETFF. Written as DNA, the CDR3 is TGTGCCAACACCCCACACAGGTTGGGGAAGGGGCTGAACACTGAAACTTTCTTT.

Points on this clonotype: The junction and the germline gene differ at one end; a read error may be behind it. This sequence joins TRBV4-1 and TRBJ2-5, with 10 bases that match TRBD2. CDR3 size: 15 residues. Per germline, CDR1 MGHRA and CDR2 YSYEKL. The CDR3 here is CASSQGTSEREIQYF. The CDR3 DNA reads TGCGCAAGTAGCCAAGGGACTAGCGAGAGAGAGATCCAGTACTTC.

With regard to this clonotype: A much more abundant neighbour one base away suggests this may be a read error. This chain links TRBV30 with TRBJ2-1; D uncertain. The germline V gene has CDR1 GTSNPN and CDR2 SVGIG (reference sequence). The CDR3 extends over 13 amino acids. The CDR3 DNA sequence: TGTGCCTGGAGGGTGAACAGATACAATGAGCAGTCCTTC. Translation: CAWRVNRYNEQSF.

Concerning this clonotype itself: A junction end diverges from the germline sequence, so it may reflect a read error. The chain uses TRBV6-1 and TRBJ2-1, with 12 bases fitting TRBD2. CDR1 is MNHNS, CDR2 SASEGT, per germline. This CDR3 comprises 15 residues. CDR3 residues: CASSVLAGGSDEPFF. The CDR3 region has the DNA TGTGCCAGCAGTGTACTAGCGGGAGGTTCTGATGAGCCGTTTTTC.

Note on this clonotype: The limits of the CDR3 on the DNA are not certain, so only TCRdb's listed CDR3 is given. The genes are TRBV5-1 and TRBJ2-3. The CDR3 is made up of 15 amino acids, end residues included. Germline assignment: CDR1 SGHRS and CDR2 YFSETQ. CDR3 amino acids: CASSVGQGNKDTQCF.